The 12 T cell receptor beta chains given below trace back to one sample, sequenced in a study of T cells expressing NK-cell markers. TCRdb reprocessed the 5' RACE reads and keeps a single row for each CDR3 protein, giving no DNA. The specimen's table records a few hundred thousand distinct CDR3 sequences. Sample: blood T cells: a sorted CD56 or NKG2C T cell subset, CD4+ or CD8+ T cells, or bulk PBMC T cells (not recorded which). These receptors were taken from a woman between 50 and 59 years old in good health.

The chain recombines TRBV7-6 with TRBJ2-1; checking the TCRdb D call of TRBD1 is not possible without DNA. This CDR3 contains 15 residues. Germline-derived CDR1 and CDR2 are SGHVS and FNYEAQ. The CDR3 protein is CASSLGGGGYNEQFF.

CDR3: CASSSGSSADTQYF. J is TRBJ2-3 and V is TRBV6-1; TCRdb lists TRBD2, though no DNA is available to test this call. Germline assignment: CDR1 MNHNS and CDR2 SASEGT. The CDR3 has 14 residues.

The gene calls are TRBV7-2 and TRBJ2-2; TCRdb designates TRBD1, a call that cannot be tested without DNA. This CDR3 has 17 residues. From germline, CDR1 is SGHTA and CDR2 FQGNSA. This CDR3 reads CASNPGGPQIRSGELFF.

The chain combines TRBV7-6 with TRBJ1-3; TCRdb's D call, TRBD1, is unchecked because there is no DNA. The CDR3 contains 16 residues. From germline, CDR1 is SGHVS and CDR2 FNYEAQ. CDR3 residues: CASSLRRDTSGNTIYF.

The chain carries TRBV12-3 or TRBV12-4 and TRBJ2-2; TCRdb reports TRBD1, a call that lacks DNA to check it against. The CDR3 runs 16 residues. This CDR3 reads CASSLRTNPPGGELFF.

This chain links TRBV20-1 with TRBJ2-1; TCRdb's assignment of TRBD2 cannot be checked, as there is no DNA. The CDR3 has 14 residues. In germline, CDR1 is DFQATT, CDR2 SNEGSKA (reference sequence). CDR3 amino acids: CSATGTSGLREQFF.

The J gene is TRBJ2-1, the V gene TRBV5-1; the TCRdb D gene call, TRBD2, has no DNA to confirm it. Germline CDR1 and CDR2: SGHRS and YFSETQ. The CDR3 loop spans 16 amino acids. The CDR3 reads CASSQVGSGTLGEQFF.

V gene TRBV15 combines with J gene TRBJ2-3; TCRdb indicates TRBD2, and absent DNA this call remains unverified. There are 17 residues in the CDR3. Germline loops: CDR1 LNHNV, CDR2 YYDKDF (reference sequence). CDR3 sequence reads: CATPVIQRESGTDTQYF. Full variable domain (missing parts from reference TRBV15 and TRBJ2-3): DAMVIQNPRYQVTQFGKPVTLSCSQTLNHNVMYWYQQKSSQAPKLLFHYYDKDFNNEADTPDNFQSRRPNTSFCFLDIRSPGLGDTAMYLCATPVIQRESGTDTQYFGPGTRLTVL.

The CDR3 loop is CASSLVVLAGATSYNEQFF. The chain links TRBV5-1 to TRBJ2-1; there is no DNA to check the TCRdb D call of TRBD2. CDR1 and CDR2 from the germline V gene are SGHRS and YFSETQ. The CDR3 covers 19 residues.

The V and J genes are TRBV5-8 and TRBJ2-3. Per the germline V gene, CDR1 is SGHTS and CDR2 is YDEGEE. CDR3 length equals 14 residues. This chain's CDR3 is CASSTMFSSHTQYF.

This clonotype is classed as medium-sized by frequency. V is TRBV29-1 and J is TRBJ2-7; the TCRdb call, TRBD2, lacks DNA for checking. Germline CDR1 reads SQVTM; CDR2 reads ANQGSEA. The CDR3 totals 19 residues. The CDR3 here is CSVVGAPDSRTSGSYEQYF.

This chain uses TRBV27 with TRBJ2-5; the D call from TCRdb, TRBD1, cannot be confirmed without DNA. Germline V lookup: CDR1 MNHEY, CDR2 SMNVEV (reference sequence). This CDR3 has 17 residues. The CDR3 loop is CASSPRVRDRRRETQYF.